The 25 T cell receptor beta chains given below trace back to one sample, sequenced in a study of metastatic and nonmetastatic thyroid tumors. TCRdb recomputed clones from the PCR reads via MiXCR. Of 15,000 to 20,000 clones in the sample, around 21% were seen once. Treatment of any kind had been given to no patient before thyroid surgery. Sequenced sample: adjacent normal tissue. These receptor sequences come from a female donor with papillary thyroid cancer or a benign thyroid nodule (not recorded which). Some clones in this sample may be carry-over from other donors' samples.

This clone was found many times. The chain couples TRBV12-3 or TRBV12-4 to TRBJ2-7, with a weak D call TRBD2 (5 bases). The V end was cut by 5 bases, the J end by 3 bases, with 8 bases between. The CDR3 has 12 residues. The DNA of the CDR3 is TGTGCCAGCAGTCGGACTGGCTACGAGCAGTACTTC. As protein: CASSRTGYEQYF.

This clone occurred many times. The chain joins TRBV6-1 to TRBJ1-2; D is perhaps TRBD1 (6 bases). The CDR3 length is 15 residues. Germline CDR1 MNHNS, CDR2 SASEGT. V was trimmed by 6 bases and J by 2 bases, leaving 16 bases between them. CDR3 nucleotide sequence: TGTGCCAGCAGCCCCGGAAACACAGGGAACTATGGCTACACCTTC. Its translation is CASSPGNTGNYGYTF.

This chain links TRBV30 with TRBJ1-4; 12 bases match TRBD1. V trimming: 1 base; J trimming: 13 bases; junction bases outside the gene matches: 4. The germline V gene has CDR1 GTSNPN and CDR2 SVGIG (reference sequence). This CDR3 spans 13 amino acids. The CDR3 DNA follows: TGTGCCTGGAGTGCAGGGACAGGGGGCACACTGTTTTTT. Protein: CAWSAGTGGTLFF.

A single count supports this clone. The genes are TRBV20-1 and TRBJ2-7, with 10 bases that match TRBD1. CDR3 length: 14 amino acids. Germline V CDR1 and CDR2: DFQATT, SNEGSKA (reference sequence). Germline trimming cut 4 bases from V and 2 bases from J; bases unmatched to any gene: 5. The CDR3 loop is CSATDRGPTYEQYF. In DNA form, the CDR3 reads TGCAGTGCTACAGACAGGGGGCCTACCTACGAGCAGTACTTC.

The V gene is TRBV25-1, the J gene TRBJ2-3; D not resolved. There are 10 residues in the CDR3. CDR1 MGHDK and CDR2 SYGVNS come from the germline V gene. Deletions cut 4 bases from V and 4 bases from J, with 0 bases between. The CDR3 reads CASSADTQYF. The CDR3 DNA sequence: TGTGCCAGCAGTGCAGATACGCAGTATTTT. The whole variable domain, filled in from reference TRBV25-1 and TRBJ2-3, reads EADIYQTPRYLVIGTGKKITLECSQTMGHDKMYWYQQDPGMELHLIHYSYGVNSTEKGDLSSESTVSRIRTEHFPLTLESARPSHTSQYLCASSADTQYFGPGTRLTVL.

Notes on this clone: Sequence at one end of the junction differs from germline and may be a read error. J is TRBJ2-2 and V is TRBV7-3; D is possibly TRBD2 (5 bases). Germline CDR1 reads SGHTA; CDR2 reads FQGTGA. This CDR3 has 13 amino acids. The chain's CDR3 is CASRRGVTGELFF. CDR3 DNA sequence: TGTGCCAGCAGGAGAGGCGTAACCGGGGAGCTGTTTTTC.

This clone has more than one count but fewer than ten. The chain uses TRBV14 and TRBJ1-6; D uncertain. Germline loops: CDR1 SGHDN, CDR2 FVKESK. With 1 base removed from V and 9 bases from J, the gap between germline ends came to 16 bases. This CDR3 spans 16 amino acids. CDR3: CASSQVGGDLSSPLHF. The CDR3, as DNA: TGTGCCAGCAGCCAAGTAGGTGGGGATTTGAGTTCACCCCTCCACTTT.

This clone was seen at least ten times. The rearrangement links TRBV6-5 to TRBJ2-3; TRBD2 agrees at 8 bases. The germline V gene encodes CDR1 MNHEY and CDR2 SVGAGI. The CDR3 is made up of 17 amino acids. V was clipped by 6 bases and J by 1 base; unmatched bases: 12. CDR3 in amino acids: CASRRKLAALRTDTQYF. The DNA for the CDR3 is TGTGCCAGCAGACGAAAACTAGCGGCCCTACGCACAGATACGCAGTATTTT.

V and J are TRBV20-1 and TRBJ2-7; a weak D match, TRBD2 (5 bases). Looked up from germline, CDR1 is DFQATT and CDR2 is SNEGSKA (reference sequence). Between the trimmed V and J ends, which lost 7 bases and 2 bases, there was a span of 15 bases. CDR3 length equals 13 residues. The CDR3 sequence: CSVRQEATYEQYF. CDR3 DNA: TGCAGTGTTCGGCAGGAGGCCACCTACGAGCAGTACTTC.

This clone occurred a few times. The CDR3 nucleotides read TGTGCCAGCAGCTTGAATGTAGGGAGTGGAACATTTTACAATGAGCAGTTCTTC. It encodes CASSLNVGSGTFYNEQFF. The chain joins TRBV5-6 to TRBJ2-1, with D maybe TRBD2 (5 bases). Trimming took off 1 base at V and 4 bases at J, with 21 bases between the two ends. Germline assignment: CDR1 SGHDT and CDR2 YYEEEE. CDR3 length: 18 residues.

This clone occurred a few times. Because it lacks the conserved phenylalanine or tryptophan at the end, this CDR3 is likely a read error. This chain joins TRBV28 and TRBJ2-3; unclear D gene. There are 13 residues in the CDR3. Trimming took off 6 bases at V and 4 bases at J, with 11 bases between the two ends. CDR1 MDHEN and CDR2 SYDVKM come from the germline V gene. CDR3 nucleotides: TGTGCCAGCAGACGACATGGGGCAGATACGCAGTATCTT. Translation gives CASRRHGADTQYL.

This clone appeared a few times. CDR3 DNA sequence: TGTGCCACCCGGACCCCTCGCAGGGCGTCCAATGAGCAGTTCTTC. This sequence encodes CATRTPRRASNEQFF. The J gene is TRBJ2-1, the V gene TRBV28; perhaps TRBD1 as D (5 bases). This CDR3 region has 15 residues. Germline loops: CDR1 MDHEN, CDR2 SYDVKM. Trimming removed 10 bases from V and 6 bases from J, with 22 bases in between.

This clone was observed a single time. The rearrangement joins TRBV11-3 to TRBJ2-2, with a possible D match to TRBD2 (5 bases). This CDR3 is 14 amino acids long. Trimming took off 0 bases at V and 4 bases at J, with 6 bases between the two ends. The germline CDR1 and CDR2 sequences are SGHNT and YENEEA. The CDR3 protein is CASSLERVTGELFF. As DNA, the CDR3 is TGTGCCAGCAGCTTAGAGCGGGTCACCGGGGAGCTGTTTTTT.

This clone was counted between two and nine times. The gene calls are TRBV3-1 and TRBJ1-4; no clear D gene. Germline V gene lookup returns CDR1 LGHDT and CDR2 YNNKEL (reference sequence). The CDR3 is 12 residues long. Trimming cost V 1 base and J 8 bases, with 5 bases left between them. CDR3 DNA sequence: TGTGCCAGCAGCCAAGCTTGGGAAAAACTGTTTTTT. It translates to CASSQAWEKLFF.

This clone was seen more than once but under ten times. The chain combines TRBV11-3 with TRBJ2-7; TRBD2 aligns across 7 bases. The junction had 6 bases not matched to a gene; V was cut back by 5 bases and J by 2 bases. This CDR3 spans 14 amino acids. Germline V lookup: CDR1 SGHNT, CDR2 YENEEA. The CDR3 sequence: CASSPVAGAYEQYF. The CDR3 DNA sequence: TGTGCCAGCAGCCCAGTGGCGGGAGCCTACGAGCAGTACTTC.

The table lists this clone with a few counts. The V call is TRBV28, the J call TRBJ1-5; no definite D call. The CDR3 is 15 residues long. The V gene's germline CDR1 is MDHEN and CDR2 SYDVKM. The V end was cut by 2 bases, the J end by 7 bases, with 15 bases between. The CDR3 region has the DNA TGTGCCAGCAGTTTACCCATCGGACTCGGGCAGCCCCAGCATTTT. This translates into CASSLPIGLGQPQHF. Looking up the rest from reference TRBV28 and TRBJ1-5 gives the full variable domain: DVKVTQSSRYLVKRTGEKVFLECVQDMDHENMFWYRQDPGLGLRLIYFSYDVKMKEKGDIPEGYSVSREKKERFSLILESASTNQTSMYLCASSLPIGLGQPQHFGDGTRLSIL.

V and J are TRBV6-2 or TRBV6-3 and TRBJ1-6; D is unresolved. The V gene's germline CDR1 is MNHEY and CDR2 SVGEGT. The CDR3 is made up of 14 amino acids. With 11 bases removed from V and 8 bases from J, the gap between germline ends came to 19 bases. The DNA for the CDR3 is TGTGCCTGTAATATCTCTCCGGCATATTCACCCCTCCACTTT. Protein sequence: CACNISPAYSPLHF.

This chain joins TRBV30 and TRBJ2-7; possible D gene TRBD2, 6 bases. The CDR3 runs to 12 residues. The V end lost 1 base, the J end lost 7 bases, and 11 bases lay between the germline ends. Germline CDR1 reads GTSNPN; CDR2 reads SVGIG (reference sequence). This chain's CDR3 is CAWSAWAGEQYF. CDR3 DNA sequence: TGTGCCTGGAGTGCATGGGCGGGGGAGCAGTACTTC.

This clone was observed a handful of times. The gene calls are TRBV20-1 and TRBJ2-1, with 9 bases aligning to TRBD2. Per germline, CDR1 DFQATT and CDR2 SNEGSKA (reference sequence). J gave up 3 bases and V 5 bases, and 11 bases lay outside the gene matches. CDR3 size: 16 residues. The CDR3 DNA is TGCAGTGCTCTACGTAGTAGCGGGAGAGGCTACAATGAGCAGTTCTTC. The encoded protein is CSALRSSGRGYNEQFF.

This clone has a handful of counts. The rearrangement joins TRBV18 to TRBJ2-3, with 11 nucleotides matching TRBD2. Germline V gene lookup returns CDR1 KGHSH and CDR2 LQKENI. This CDR3 is 16 amino acids long. The V and J ends lost 4 bases and 2 bases, in that order; junction bases with no gene match: 5. CDR3 in DNA: TGTGCCAGCTCACAGTTAGCGGGAGGGCCCACAGATACGCAGTATTTT. Protein product: CASSQLAGGPTDTQYF.

The chain is built from TRBV27 and TRBJ2-3; 8 nucleotides match TRBD2. J was trimmed by 6 bases and V by 5 bases; bases with no gene match: 7. CDR1 is MNHEY, CDR2 SMNVEV, per germline (reference sequence). CDR3 length: 14 amino acids. The CDR3 protein is CASSKLAVGDTQYF. The CDR3 DNA is TGTGCCAGCAGTAAACTAGCGGTGGGGGATACGCAGTATTTT.

The rearrangement joins TRBV6-1 to TRBJ2-7; the D is unclear. CDR3 length equals 15 residues. Trimming shortened V by 5 bases and J by 3 bases, and 17 bases separated the two germline ends. Per germline, CDR1 MNHNS and CDR2 SASEGT. The CDR3 loop is CASSLTGHVHYEQYF. CDR3 nucleotide sequence: TGTGCCAGCAGTCTCACCGGCCACGTACACTACGAGCAGTACTTC.

A few counts support this clone. The V call is TRBV19, the J call TRBJ1-1, with TRBD1 identical over 7 bases. CDR1 and CDR2 (germline): LNHDA, SQIVND (reference sequence). J lost 0 bases, V lost 7 bases, and 5 bases had no gene match. The CDR3 has 14 residues. CDR3 in amino acids: CASTLGQLNTEAFF. The CDR3 DNA sequence: TGTGCCAGTACCTTGGGACAGTTGAACACTGAAGCTTTCTTT. The whole variable domain, filled in from reference TRBV19 and TRBJ1-1, reads DGGITQSPKYLFRKEGQNVTLSCEQNLNHDAMYWYRQDPGQGLRLIYYSQIVNDFQKGDIAEGYSVSREKKESFPLTVTSAQKNPTAFYLCASTLGQLNTEAFFGQGTRLTVV.

This clone was counted between two and nine times. The gene calls are TRBV12-3 or TRBV12-4 and TRBJ2-2; D is undetermined. The V and J ends lost 7 bases and 0 bases respectively, with 12 bases between them. The CDR3 runs to 15 residues. DNA for the CDR3: TGTGCCAGCACCCTGTCTGGGGCGAACACCGGGGAGCTGTTTTTT. Translated: CASTLSGANTGELFF.

This clone came up a few times. The chain employs TRBV24-1 and TRBJ2-7; D might be TRBD1 (6 bases). The CDR3 runs 15 residues. V was cut by 4 bases and J by 0 bases, with 12 bases left in between. Germline V lookup: CDR1 KGHDR, CDR2 SFDVKD. CDR3 in amino acids: CATSDLRDTSYEQYF. The CDR3 DNA is TGTGCCACCAGTGACCTCCGGGACACCTCCTACGAGCAGTACTTC.